These 10 T cell receptor beta chains originate from one sample sequenced in a study of cytomegalovirus exposure and HLA in healthy donors. The PCR employed 60 Vbeta primers together with 13 Jbeta primers. Some clones are missing from TCRdb's copy, which holds only in-frame ones; the method was immunoSEQ multiplex PCR. Found here are about 170,000 clones, roughly 85% of them singletons; the top ten hold around 0.96%. Sample: PBMCs. The source is a woman in her forties or fifties in good health and CMV-seropositive.

This clone has just a few counts. The chain joins TRBV18 to TRBJ2-5; no reliable D call. The CDR3 has 15 amino acids. V was cut by 5 bases and J by 2 bases, with 15 bases left in between. Germline assignment: CDR1 KGHSH and CDR2 LQKENI. The DNA for the CDR3 is TGTGCCAGCTCATCAAACTCGAACCTACAAGAGACCCAGTACTTC. It codes for CASSSNSNLQETQYF.

The genes are TRBV4-2 and TRBJ1-1; TRBD1 is a possible D gene (6 bases). The CDR3 sequence is 14 residues long. Trimming stripped 2 bases from V and 7 bases from J, with 14 bases between. Germline CDR1 LGHNA, CDR2 YNFKEQ. CDR3 loop: CASSQSYRVNEAFF. CDR3 coding DNA: TGTGCCAGCAGCCAATCTTACAGGGTCAATGAAGCTTTCTTT.

This clone was counted a single time. The genes are TRBV7-2 and TRBJ2-3, with TRBD1 identical over 7 bases. V was clipped by 6 bases and J by 3 bases; unmatched bases: 9. CDR1 is SGHTA and CDR2 is FQGNSA in the germline V gene. The CDR3 length is 15 residues. The CDR3 coding sequence is TGTGCCAGCAGACAAGACAGGGTCGGTACAGATACGCAGTATTTT. Protein sequence: CASRQDRVGTDTQYF.

The chain combines TRBV10-1 with TRBJ2-1, with D possibly matching TRBD2 (6 bases). Trimming shortened V by 8 bases and J by 3 bases, and 11 bases separated the two germline ends. Germline V gives CDR1 WNHNN, CDR2 SYGVQD (reference sequence). This CDR3 has 13 amino acids. Here the CDR3 reads CASGGNNYNEQFF. CDR3 DNA: TGCGCCAGCGGGGGGAATAACTACAATGAGCAGTTCTTC.

The genes are TRBV11-3 and TRBJ1-4; D may be TRBD1 (5 bases). The CDR3 has 11 amino acids. The germline V and J ends were trimmed by 11 bases and 7 bases, with 11 bases remaining between them. Looked up from germline, CDR1 is SGHNT and CDR2 is YENEEA. Written as DNA, the CDR3 is TGTGCCGTGCGAAGGGGTGAAAAACTGTTTTTT. Its protein product is CAVRRGEKLFF.

This clone occurred once. The chain recombines TRBV15 with TRBJ1-5; tentative D call: TRBD1 (6 bases). There are 14 residues in the CDR3. The germline CDR1 and CDR2 sequences are LNHNV and YYDKDF (reference sequence). The V gene lost 4 bases and the J gene lost 5 bases, with 12 bases spanning the gap. CDR3 loop: CATSMGRGDQPQHF. DNA for the CDR3: TGTGCCACCAGCATGGGGAGGGGGGATCAGCCCCAGCATTTT.

The chain is built from TRBV9 and TRBJ2-3; 7 bases line up with TRBD2. Germline trimming cut 4 bases from V and 5 bases from J; bases unmatched to any gene: 10. Germline V gene sequence: CDR1 SGDLS, CDR2 YYNGEE. There are 15 residues in the CDR3. DNA for the CDR3: TGTGCCAGCAGCCCGGGGGGAGGGCCAGGAGATACGCAGTATTTT. Encoded protein: CASSPGGGPGDTQYF.

CDR3 bases: TGTGCCAGCAGTTCGACAGGGGTTGGAGCTAACTATGGCTACACCTTC. It specifies CASSSTGVGANYGYTF. The rearrangement links TRBV28 to TRBJ1-2; 8 bases fit TRBD1. In germline, CDR1 is MDHEN, CDR2 SYDVKM. V lost 4 bases, J lost 0 bases, and 7 bases stayed unmatched. This CDR3 spans 16 amino acids.

The rearrangement joins TRBV4-1 to TRBJ2-1; D might be TRBD2 (6 bases). The CDR3 loop spans 13 amino acids. Deletions cut 4 bases from V and 9 bases from J, with 13 bases between. Germline V gene data show CDR1 as MGHRA and CDR2 as YSYEKL. The CDR3 protein is CASSLYQGGEQFF. The CDR3 region has the DNA TGCGCCAGCAGCCTCTATCAGGGAGGTGAGCAGTTCTTC.

As regards this clone: Other DNA variants within this sample encode the same CDR3. The chain couples TRBV2 to TRBJ1-1, with TRBD1 as a possible D gene (5 bases). Germline lookup yields CDR1 SNHLY and CDR2 FYNNEI. Trimming removed 5 bases from V and 2 bases from J, with 9 bases in between. The CDR3 has 13 amino acids. The CDR3 nucleotides are TGTGCCAGCAGTTCAGACAGAAACACTGAAGCTTTCTTT. This gives the protein CASSSDRNTEAFF.